This TCR beta chain was retrieved from a study of T cells in Graves' hyperthyroidism and ophthalmopathy (dated by TCRdb to between 2018 and 2020). In the study overall: Peripheral blood samples were taken at the time of initial diagnosis, prior to any treatment. To identify distinguishing TCR V-J signatures, a discovery cohort of about 100 patients was used, comprising some 45 with Graves' ophthalmopathy and under 60 with stable Graves' hyperthyroidism. Prospective prediction of ophthalmopathy was tested in an independent validation cohort consisting of 18 hyperthyroidism patients and around 16 patients who later progressed to ophthalmopathy. The approximately 100 discovery patients were divided at random into training and test sets in a 7:3 ratio. In several Graves' hyperthyroidism patients, the study also compared T-cell repertoires from thyroid tissue with T-cell repertoires from blood. After sampling, hyperthyroidism patients received methimazole starting at 30 mg daily, and ophthalmopathy patients received high-dose intravenous methylprednisolone. TCR Vbeta CDR3 sequencing of approximately 140 peripheral blood samples (about 45 ophthalmopathy, about 75 hyperthyroidism and roughly 17 progressor patients) is reported in the paper. Paper-wide results and their limitations: A model built on a 13 V-J signature distinguished ophthalmopathy from stable hyperthyroidism, reaching 87.88% sensitivity and approximately 83% specificity in cross-validation and 80%/75% in testing. Most expanded thyroid clonotypes (frequency above 0.001) were also detected in blood, suggesting blood repertoires may reflect thyroid immune responses. In validation, the model predicted progression to ophthalmopathy a median of roughly 6.5 months before onset, with roughly 70% sensitivity and about 72% specificity. No statistical method was used to fix the sample size in advance, and group allocation was not hidden from the investigators.

Stable Graves' hyperthyroidism was defined as no progression to ophthalmopathy during 18 months of follow-up. Hyperthyroidism patients were newly diagnosed, had a disease duration of under 2 months, and were aged 18 to 65 years. Patients with uncontrolled infections, other autoimmune diseases, pregnancy or lactation were excluded. Clinical symptoms, serum thyroxine and TRAb, thyroid ultrasound, and orbital computed tomography formed the basis for the diagnoses. PBMCs were separated from around 9.1 ml of fresh peripheral blood using Ficoll-Paque density gradient centrifugation. Total RNA was extracted using Trizol reagent, and RNA quality was assessed on an Agilent 2100 Bioanalyzer. The junction carries 11 bases between V and J, which are trimmed by 4 bases and 5 bases respectively. Inclusive of the bounding cysteine and phenylalanine, the CDR3 is 13 residues long. Of the read, only the CDR3 DNA is kept; its 39 bases are in frame from base 1. CDR1 is given as MDHEN and CDR2 as SYDVKM, both from the germline V gene.

The TCR beta CDR3 regions were amplified from RNA transcripts. The TCR CDR3 was subjected to a first round of RT-PCR using the HTBI primer set and the Qiagen OneStep RT-PCR kit. A second multiplex PCR round built the libraries, followed by size selection and purification. Sequencing of the libraries was done on an Illumina HiSeq2000 using paired-end 100 bp reads. In the authors' own workflow: SOAPnuke was used to process the raw data, with reads discarded if the reads contained adapters or uncalled bases, had a mean Phred below 15, or lacked an exact constant-primer or identifier match. High-quality paired reads were merged with COPE v1.2.5, and unique nucleotide sequences were defined as clonotypes. MiTCR v1.1 was used to align the clonotypes against IMGT TRBV, TRBD and TRBJ reference segments. Analysis was restricted to V-J combinations with a frequency above 0.0001, which covered 98% to 99.2% of repertoires. A TCS score was defined as the ratio between F50 (clonal expansion) and ExV (chaos), using BLOSUM62-based TCRdist between CDR3 peptides within each V-J. Welch's t-statistics and random forest reduced some 510 V-J features to around 14, which were used in a naive Bayes classifier (R e1071). TCRdb reworked the public reads: Q25 trimming with fastp, MiXCR clone assembly, productive beta chains retained. Each entry is one CDR3 protein sequence, shown with its most common DNA and genes. The V and J calls follow TCRdb's processing rather than the paper's. This sample has about 420,000 distinct CDR3 sequences in its table, and about 13% of those were observed once. More than 4.5% of the sample is taken by the ten largest.

Comment on this clonotype: Its binding antigen is unknown. Nothing much larger sits one base from this clone, and base qualities are not available.

Sequences were obtained from blood. The chain was built from TRBV28 and TRBJ2-5, with the D gene uncertain. The receptor comes from a woman under 30 with Graves' hyperthyroidism. The sequenced DNA: TGTGCCAGCAGTTCCTGGGCCGGCGAGACCCAGTACTTC. Its translation is CASSSWAGETQYF.